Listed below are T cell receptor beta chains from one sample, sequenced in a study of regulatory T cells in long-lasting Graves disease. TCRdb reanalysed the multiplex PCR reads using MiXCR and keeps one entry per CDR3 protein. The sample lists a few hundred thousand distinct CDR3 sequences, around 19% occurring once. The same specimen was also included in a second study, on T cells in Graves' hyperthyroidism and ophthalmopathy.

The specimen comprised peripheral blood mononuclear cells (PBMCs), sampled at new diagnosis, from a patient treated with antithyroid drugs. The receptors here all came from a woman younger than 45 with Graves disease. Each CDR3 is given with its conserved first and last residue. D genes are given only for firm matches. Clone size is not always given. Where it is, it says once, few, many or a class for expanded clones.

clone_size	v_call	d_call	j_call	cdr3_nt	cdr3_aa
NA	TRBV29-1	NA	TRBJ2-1	TGCAGCGTTGTAGGGGGGTTCTACAATGAGCAGTTCTTC	CSVVGGFYNEQFF
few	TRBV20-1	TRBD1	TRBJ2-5	TGCAGCTACAGGGGGGCGTCGGAGACCCAGTACTTC	CSYRGASETQYF
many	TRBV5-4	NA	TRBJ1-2	TGTGCCAGCAGCTTTGCCACCGGGACTGAAGCTAACTATGGCTACACCTTC	CASSFATGTEANYGYTF
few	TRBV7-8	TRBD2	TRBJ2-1	TGTGCCAGCAGCTTGGGGGGGGGACGGCACAATGAGCAGTTCTTC	CASSLGGGRHNEQFF
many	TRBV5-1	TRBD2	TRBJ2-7	TGCGCCAGCAGCTTAGGTAGCGGGGGCCTTCGGAGCTCCTACGAGCAGTACTTC	CASSLGSGGLRSSYEQYF
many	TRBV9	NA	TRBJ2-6	TGTGCCAGCAGCGTAGCTCCTAGCTCTGGGGCCAACGTCCTGACTTTC	CASSVAPSSGANVLTF
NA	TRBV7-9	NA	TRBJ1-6	TGTGCCAGCAGCTTCGACACTGAGAGTTCACCCCTCCACTTT	CASSFDTESSPLHF
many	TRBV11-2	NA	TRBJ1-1	TGTGCCAGCAGCTTAGATCCCAGCCTGAGCACTGAAGCTTTCTTT	CASSLDPSLSTEAFF
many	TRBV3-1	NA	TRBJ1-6	TGTGCCAGCAGCCATGGGGGCCCTCCGTCTCACTTT	CASSHGGPPSHF
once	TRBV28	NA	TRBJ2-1	TGTGCCAGCAGTTTGAGGGCAGGTACTAACAATGAGCAGTTCTTC	CASSLRAGTNNEQFF
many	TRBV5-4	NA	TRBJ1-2	TGTGCCAGCGCTCGAGGCACAGACTATGGCTACACCTTC	CASARGTDYGYTF
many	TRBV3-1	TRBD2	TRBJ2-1	TGTGCCAGCAGCCACAAGCGGGGGGGTTACAATGAGCAGTTCTTC	CASSHKRGGYNEQFF
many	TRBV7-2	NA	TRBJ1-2	TGTGCCAGCAGCTTAGCCCAGAACTATGGCTACACCTTC	CASSLAQNYGYTF
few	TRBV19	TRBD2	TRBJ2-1	TGTGCCAGTAGTGCCGGGGGGGCCTCTGATGAGCAGTTCTTC	CASSAGGASDEQFF
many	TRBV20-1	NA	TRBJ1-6	TGCAGTACCGGGTCCGTAGGTTCCTATAATTCACCCCTCCACTTT	CSTGSVGSYNSPLHF
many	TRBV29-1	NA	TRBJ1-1	TGCAGCGTTGAGTGGCAGGCCCTGAACACTGAAGCTTTCTTT	CSVEWQALNTEAFF
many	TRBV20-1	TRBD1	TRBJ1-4	TGCAGTGCTCGAACCGGACAGGCCTTAGGGGAAAAACTGTTTTTT	CSARTGQALGEKLFF
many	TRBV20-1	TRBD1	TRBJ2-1	TGCAGTGCTATGAGGGACAGGGGTAATGAGCAGTTCTTC	CSAMRDRGNEQFF
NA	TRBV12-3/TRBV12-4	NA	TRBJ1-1	TGTGCCAGCAGTGGAAGGGGGGACACTGAAGCTTTCTTT	CASSGRGDTEAFF
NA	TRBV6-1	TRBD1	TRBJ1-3	TGTGCCAGCAGCCCACAATTCTGGGACAGGGGCTCGGGAAACACCATATATTTT	CASSPQFWDRGSGNTIYF
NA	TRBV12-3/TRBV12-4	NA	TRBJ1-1	TGTGCCAGCATTTTAGTTTTTCCCGGGGGGCTCAGGCCCTCTGAAGCTTTCTTT	CASILVFPGGLRPSEAFF
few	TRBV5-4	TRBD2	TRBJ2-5	TGTGCCAGCAGCTTGAATGGACTAGCGGGGGGGCTTGAGACCCAGTACTTC	CASSLNGLAGGLETQYF
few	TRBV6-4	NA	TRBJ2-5	TGTGCCAGCAACAGGGATGGGAGCCAAGAGACCCAGTACTTC	CASNRDGSQETQYF
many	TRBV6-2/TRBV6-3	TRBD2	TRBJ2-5	TGTGCCAGCAGTTACGATCGGGGGGAAGAGACCCAGTACTTC	CASSYDRGEETQYF
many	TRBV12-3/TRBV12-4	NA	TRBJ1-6	TGTGCCAGCAGTGACAATCGACAACCCCTCCACTTT	CASSDNRQPLHF
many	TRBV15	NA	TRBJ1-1	TGTGCCACGGCGGCGGCAATGAACACTGAAGCTTTCTTT	CATAAAMNTEAFF
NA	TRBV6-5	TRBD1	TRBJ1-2	TGTGCCAGCAGTTACGACAGGGTGAATGGCTACACCTTC	CASSYDRVNGYTF
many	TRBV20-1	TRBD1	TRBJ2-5	TGCAGTGCTAGAGATGGGCAGGGGGAAACGGAGACCCAGTACTTC	CSARDGQGETETQYF
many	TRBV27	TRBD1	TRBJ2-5	TGTGCCAGCAGTGTAGACAGGGTACTCGAGACCCAGTACTTC	CASSVDRVLETQYF
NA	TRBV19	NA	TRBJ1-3	TGTGCCAGTAGAAGAAGGACAGCTTCTGGAAACACCATATATTTT	CASRRRTASGNTIYF
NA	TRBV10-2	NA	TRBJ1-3	TGCGCCAGCAGTGCGGACAGCTTCTTCTCTGGAAACACCATATATTTT	CASSADSFFSGNTIYF
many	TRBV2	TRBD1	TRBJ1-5	TGTGCCACCCGGGACAGGGAGGGTCAGCCCCAGCATTTT	CATRDREGQPQHF
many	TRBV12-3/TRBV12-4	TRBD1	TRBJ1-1	TGCGCCAGCAGTGACAGGGGCAACACTGAAGCTTTCTTT	CASSDRGNTEAFF